The entry below gives a single T cell receptor (beta chain) sequence along with its context. The data stem from a study of blood T cell repertoires in COVID-19. Background on the study: The United States, Italy and Spain were the sources of the acute and convalescent COVID-19 samples. The analysed material was cDNA or gDNA that came from T cells, B-cell-depleted T cells, or PBMCs.

While infection was still active, Seattle patients were enrolled and then followed longitudinally. In the authors' methods: Amplification of reference gene primers provided the estimated nucleated cell counts. The method was immunoSEQ multiplex PCR; TCRdb's version includes in-frame clones alone and lacks a portion of them. The V and J calls and the clone size are those of that table, but D and trimming were determined from the DNA. The sample includes 150,000 to 200,000 clones, roughly 80% of them seen just once. The source of this sequence is a woman aged 40-49 years with COVID-19, enrolled during active disease. Sequenced: peripheral blood.

The CDR3 DNA follows: TGTGCCAGCAGTGAATTTAGGTCAGGGAACACCGGGGAGCTGTTTTTT. Its translation is CASSEFRSGNTGELFF. The J gene is TRBJ2-2, the V gene TRBV25-1; D not certain. The CDR3 loop spans 16 amino acids. The germline V gene has CDR1 MGHDK and CDR2 SYGVNS. V was clipped by 1 base and J by 1 base, with 10 bases between them.